Each of the 25 T cell receptor beta chains below was sequenced from the same sample in a study of cytomegalovirus exposure and HLA in healthy donors. The study ran its PCR with 60 Vbeta and 13 Jbeta primers. Data came from immunoSEQ multiplex PCR; TCRdb stores just in-frame clones and leaves some out. The data show 100,000 to 150,000 clones, approximately 80% seen once. The sequenced material came from PBMCs. Every receptor here comes from a male donor in good health and CMV-seropositive.

The genes are TRBV18 and TRBJ1-2, with a weak D call TRBD1 (5 bases). Germline V gene data show CDR1 as KGHSH and CDR2 as LQKENI. V was trimmed by 4 bases and J by 3 bases, leaving 18 bases between them. The CDR3 sequence is 16 residues long. The CDR3 nucleotides are TGTGCCAGCTCACTAGCAAGGGGTGAGATATACTATGGCTACACCTTC. It translates to CASSLARGEIYYGYTF.

The chain couples TRBV28 to TRBJ1-4, with 10 bases matching TRBD1. With V trimmed by 1 base and J by 8 bases, 4 bases remained unmatched. The CDR3 sequence is 15 residues long. Looked up from germline, CDR1 is MDHEN and CDR2 is SYDVKM. CDR3 in DNA: TGTGCCAGCAGTTTATTAGACAGGGGGCGGGAAAAACTGTTTTTT. Translated: CASSLLDRGREKLFF.

This clone appeared a single time. The chain couples TRBV19 to TRBJ1-5; 10 positions agree with TRBD1. Looked up from germline, CDR1 is LNHDA and CDR2 is SQIVND (reference sequence). CDR3 length: 15 residues. Unmatched junction bases numbered 5, after V lost 4 bases and J lost 5 bases. Here the CDR3 DNA reads TGTGCCAGTAGTACAAGAGGGACAGGGGATCAGCCCCAGCATTTT. Protein: CASSTRGTGDQPQHF.

The rearrangement links TRBV5-1 to TRBJ2-6; a weak D match, TRBD2 (6 bases). Trimming shortened V by 4 bases and J by 0 bases, and 8 bases separated the two germline ends. The CDR3 has 15 residues. Germline assignment: CDR1 SGHRS and CDR2 YFSETQ. CDR3 loop: CASSPRDSGANVLTF. CDR3 nucleotides: TGCGCCAGCAGCCCGCGGGACTCTGGGGCCAACGTCCTGACTTTC.

V and J are TRBV28 and TRBJ2-7; unclear D gene. CDR1 and CDR2 (germline): MDHEN, SYDVKM. V dropped 5 bases and J dropped 2 bases, with 10 bases sitting between them. CDR3 length: 13 residues. CDR3 residues: CASSHSITYEQYF. The CDR3 DNA reads as TGTGCCAGCAGTCACAGTATTACCTACGAGCAGTACTTC. Together with reference TRBV28 and TRBJ2-7, the CDR3 gives the full variable domain: DVKVTQSSRYLVKRTGEKVFLECVQDMDHENMFWYRQDPGLGLRLIYFSYDVKMKEKGDIPEGYSVSREKKERFSLILESASTNQTSMYLCASSHSITYEQYFGPGTRLTVT.

In DNA form, the CDR3 reads TGTGCCAGTAGTATTTCACGCTTCGGGAACTATTACGAGCAGTACTTC. It specifies CASSISRFGNYYEQYF. J is TRBJ2-7 and V is TRBV19; a weak D match, TRBD2 (5 bases). CDR3 size: 16 residues. Trimming pared 3 bases from V and 4 bases from J, leaving 19 bases between. Germline V gene lookup returns CDR1 LNHDA and CDR2 SQIVND (reference sequence).

The chain is built from TRBV6-1 and TRBJ2-7; D may be TRBD1 (5 bases). Trimming cost V 4 bases and J 3 bases, with 19 bases left between them. The CDR3 is 16 amino acids. Looked up from germline, CDR1 is MNHNS and CDR2 is SASEGT. The chain's CDR3 is CASSGVRIRQNYEQYF. CDR3 bases: TGTGCCAGCAGTGGGGTGAGAATACGACAGAACTACGAGCAGTACTTC.

This clone turned up a few times. At one end, the junction sequence differs from germline, possibly due to a read error. The gene calls are TRBV7-9 and TRBJ1-2; D possibly corresponds to TRBD1 (6 bases). Germline loops: CDR1 SEHNR, CDR2 FQNEAQ (reference sequence). The length of the CDR3 is 13 residues. The CDR3 coding sequence is TGTGCCAGCAGCCTAGCGGCTACAGGGGGCTACACCTTC. Its translation: CASSLAATGGYTF.

The V and J genes are TRBV4-2 and TRBJ2-5, with TRBD2 identical over 7 bases. The CDR3 is 17 residues long. V trimming: 0 bases; J trimming: 5 bases; junction bases outside the gene matches: 12. Germline values: CDR1 LGHNA, CDR2 YNFKEQ. CDR3 in amino acids: CASSQEASAGMIETQYF. The CDR3 nucleotides read TGTGCCAGCAGCCAAGAAGCTTCAGCGGGAATGATCGAGACCCAGTACTTC.

The chain is built from TRBV30 and TRBJ1-5; D ambiguous. CDR1 is GTSNPN, CDR2 SVGIG, per germline (reference sequence). The CDR3 extends over 15 amino acids. Trimming stripped 0 bases from V and 9 bases from J, with 18 bases between. This CDR3 reads CAWSVRAGGLGPQHF. CDR3 bases: TGTGCCTGGAGTGTACGAGCCGGAGGACTGGGGCCCCAGCATTTT.

The V call is TRBV20-1, the J call TRBJ1-2; D unclear. The CDR3 has 11 amino acids. The ends were cut back, 7 bases at V and 3 bases at J, with 9 bases in the middle. From germline, CDR1 is DFQATT and CDR2 SNEGSKA (reference sequence). The CDR3: CSVSPDYGYTF. As DNA, the CDR3 is TGCAGTGTAAGTCCGGACTATGGCTACACCTTC.

A note on this clone: One end of the junction fails to match germline, which may point to a read error. This same CDR3 is encoded by further DNA sequences in the sample. The rearrangement links TRBV7-9 to TRBJ1-4; D gene uncertain. CDR1 and CDR2 (germline): SEHNR, FQNEAQ (reference sequence). This CDR3 has 11 residues. CDR3 bases: TGTTCCAGCAGCTTACGGGAAAAACTGTTTTTT. Its protein product is CSSSLREKLFF. The variable domain in full, completed from reference TRBV7-9 and TRBJ1-4, reads DTGVSQNPRHKITKRGQNVTFRCDPISEHNRLYWYRQTLGQGPEFLTYFQNEAQLEKSRLLSDRFSAERPKGSFSTLEIQRTEQGDSAMYLCSSSLREKLFFGSGTQLSVL.

Details on this clone: The same CDR3 is also encoded by other DNA sequences in this sample. The chain is built from TRBV5-6 and TRBJ2-7; D not resolved. This CDR3 is built from 12 residues. Germline-derived CDR1 and CDR2 are SGHDT and YYEEEE. V was clipped by 0 bases and J by 6 bases, with 7 bases between them. CDR3 nucleotide sequence: TGTGCCAGCAGCTTGGTACGGAGCGAGCAGTACTTC. Amino acids: CASSLVRSEQYF.

This chain joins TRBV5-6 and TRBJ1-4; the match to TRBD1 covers 12 bases. This CDR3 region has 16 residues. Trimming at V came to 3 bases and at J to 6 bases, leaving 6 bases not matched to a gene. Looked up from germline, CDR1 is SGHDT and CDR2 is YYEEEE. The CDR3 protein is CASSSGQGARDEKLFF. The CDR3 bases are TGTGCCAGCAGCTCGGGACAGGGGGCTCGGGATGAAAAACTGTTTTTT.

The V gene is TRBV18, the J gene TRBJ2-1; 9 positions match TRBD2. CDR3 size: 13 residues. The junction had 1 base not matched to a gene; V was cut back by 5 bases and J by 5 bases. Germline CDR1 and CDR2: KGHSH and LQKENI. CDR3 sequence reads: CASSASGNNEQFF. CDR3 in DNA: TGTGCCAGCTCAGCTAGCGGGAACAATGAGCAGTTCTTC.

The chain uses TRBV27 and TRBJ1-2, with D perhaps TRBD1 (6 bases). Trimming pared 4 bases from V and 5 bases from J, leaving 11 bases between. This CDR3 has 13 residues. Per germline, CDR1 MNHEY and CDR2 SMNVEV (reference sequence). CDR3 sequence reads: CASSSKGGYGYTF. CDR3 sequence (DNA): TGTGCCAGCAGTTCCAAGGGGGGGTATGGCTACACCTTC.

V gene TRBV11-2 combines with J gene TRBJ1-4; no clear D. This CDR3 has 14 residues. Trimming left V 1 base short and J 4 bases short, with 7 bases between. From germline, CDR1 is SGHAT and CDR2 FQNNGV. The CDR3 loop is CASSLGELNEKLFF. CDR3 DNA sequence: TGTGCCAGCAGCTTAGGAGAGCTTAATGAAAAACTGTTTTTT.

This clone was observed a single time. The chain joins TRBV30 to TRBJ2-3, with 7 nucleotides matching TRBD2. Germline V gene data show CDR1 as GTSNPN and CDR2 as SVGIG (reference sequence). CDR3 length: 15 amino acids. After removal of 2 bases from V and 3 bases from J, the junction contained 8 bases not matched to a gene. Here the CDR3 DNA reads TGTGCCTGGAGTCCCCTAGCGGTCGGGACAGATACGCAGTATTTT. Translating gives CAWSPLAVGTDTQYF.

This rearrangement joins TRBV9 to TRBJ1-2; D perhaps matches TRBD1 (5 bases). CDR1 and CDR2 from the germline V gene are SGDLS and YYNGEE. The CDR3 consists of 15 residues. V was trimmed by 0 bases and J by 8 bases, leaving 17 bases between them. The DNA of the CDR3 is TGTGCCAGCAGCGTAGCCGGGACTGACTCAGGGGGCTACACCTTC. Its protein is CASSVAGTDSGGYTF. The full variable domain, rest sourced from reference TRBV9 and TRBJ1-2, is DSGVTQTPKHLITATGQRVTLRCSPRSGDLSVYWYQQSLDQGLQFLIQYYNGEERAKGNILERFSAQQFPDLHSELNLSSLELGDSALYFCASSVAGTDSGGYTFGSGTRLTVV.

V gene TRBV6-6 combines with J gene TRBJ1-4, with D unclear. V was trimmed by 3 bases and J by 6 bases, leaving 5 bases between them. Per the germline V gene, CDR1 is MNHNY and CDR2 is SVGAGI (reference sequence). This CDR3 spans 12 amino acids. In nucleotides, the CDR3 is TGTGCCAGCAGTTATGGAGATGAAAAACTGTTTTTT. It is translated as CASSYGDEKLFF.

The V gene is TRBV30, the J gene TRBJ1-4, with no clear D. V was cut by 0 bases and J by 6 bases, with 11 bases left in between. Germline loops: CDR1 GTSNPN, CDR2 SVGIG (reference sequence). This CDR3 contains 14 residues. CDR3 amino acids: CAWSVGSHYEKLFF. The CDR3 DNA is TGTGCCTGGAGTGTCGGGAGCCACTATGAAAAACTGTTTTTT.

The J gene is TRBJ1-5, the V gene TRBV30; TRBD1 might be the D (6 bases). The CDR3 contains 16 residues. Looked up from germline, CDR1 is GTSNPN and CDR2 is SVGIG (reference sequence). With 1 base removed from V and 1 base from J, the gap between germline ends came to 14 bases. The CDR3 reads CAWSDTGFRSNQPQHF. In DNA, the CDR3 is TGTGCCTGGAGTGATACAGGGTTCAGAAGCAATCAGCCCCAGCATTTT.

This clone was seen a single time. This rearrangement joins TRBV10-3 to TRBJ2-7; 9 nucleotides match TRBD1. The V gene's germline CDR1 is ENHRY and CDR2 SYGVKD. CDR3 size: 13 residues. The ends lost 8 bases at V and 3 bases at J; junction bases unmatched: 5. The CDR3 here is CAIGGQGIYEQYF. CDR3 DNA: TGTGCCATCGGGGGACAGGGAATCTACGAGCAGTACTTC.

The CDR3 sequence: CASSVPTGEDSGNTIYF. The CDR3 DNA sequence: TGTGCCAGCAGCGTACCGACAGGGGAGGACTCTGGAAACACCATATATTTT. The chain has TRBV7-9 and TRBJ1-3; 8 nucleotides line up with TRBD1. Germline CDR1 SEHNR, CDR2 FQNEAQ (reference sequence). V trimming: 5 bases; J trimming: 0 bases; junction bases outside the gene matches: 9. The CDR3 covers 17 residues.

J is TRBJ2-1 and V is TRBV5-1; D is possibly TRBD1 (7 bases). This CDR3 is built from 15 residues. V was cut by 0 bases and J by 12 bases, with 19 bases left in between. Germline V CDR1 and CDR2: SGHRS, YFSETQ. The CDR3 nucleotides read TGCGCCAGCAGCTTGGCCGTGGAGGGGGCAGGTGGGCAGTTCTTC. Protein sequence: CASSLAVEGAGGQFF.